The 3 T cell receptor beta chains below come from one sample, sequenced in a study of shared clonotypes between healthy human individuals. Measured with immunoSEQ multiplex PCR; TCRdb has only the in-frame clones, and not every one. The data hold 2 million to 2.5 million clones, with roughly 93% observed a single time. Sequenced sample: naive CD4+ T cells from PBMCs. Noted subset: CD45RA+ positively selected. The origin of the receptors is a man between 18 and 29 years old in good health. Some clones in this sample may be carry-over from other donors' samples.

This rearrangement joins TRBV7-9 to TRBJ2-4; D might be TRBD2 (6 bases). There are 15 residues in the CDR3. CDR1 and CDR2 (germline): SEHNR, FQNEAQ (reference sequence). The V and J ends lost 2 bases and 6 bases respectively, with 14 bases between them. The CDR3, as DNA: TGTGCCAGCAGCTTAAGGGGAGGAGGGCTAAACATTCAGTACTTC. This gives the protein CASSLRGGGLNIQYF.

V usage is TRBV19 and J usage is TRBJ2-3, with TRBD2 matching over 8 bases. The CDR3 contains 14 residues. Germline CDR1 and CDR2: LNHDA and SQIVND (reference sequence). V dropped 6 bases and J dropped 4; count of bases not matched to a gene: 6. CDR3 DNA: TGTGCCAGTAGGGTTAGCGGGAACTCAGATACGCAGTATTTT. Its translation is CASRVSGNSDTQYF.

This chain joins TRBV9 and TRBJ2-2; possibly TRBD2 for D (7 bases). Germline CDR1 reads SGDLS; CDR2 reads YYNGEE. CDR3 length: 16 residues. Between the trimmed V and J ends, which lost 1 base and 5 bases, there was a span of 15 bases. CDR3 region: CASSVWGGPETGELFF. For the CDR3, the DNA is TGTGCCAGCAGCGTATGGGGGGGCCCGGAAACCGGGGAGCTGTTTTTT.